This TCR beta chain was retrieved from a study of monozygotic twins with inflammatory bowel disease. In germline, CDR1 is SNHLY, CDR2 FYNNEI. This CDR3 comprises 14 residues. TCR libraries each used about 3.5 ug of total RNA. Samples each yielded cDNA through eight separate reactions. After re-calling the 5' RACE reads, TCRdb lists one entry per CDR3 protein, DNA absent. This repertoire includes 300,000 to 350,000 distinct CDR3 sequences. Whole blood supplied total RNA, and T cells were not sorted. The specimen was blood. The chain recombines TRBV2 with TRBJ1-1. The clonotype was recovered from a human donor with ulcerative colitis or Crohn's disease, or a healthy co-twin of an affected twin (not recorded which). CDR3 loop: CASSELTANTEAFF.